Listed below are T cell receptor beta chains from one sample, sequenced in a study of shared clonotypes between healthy human individuals. Sequenced by immunoSEQ multiplex PCR; TCRdb stores in-frame clones only, minus some. The sample includes about 510,000 clones, approximately 85% of them seen just once. Sequenced material: PBMCs. These receptors came from a woman aged 40 to 49 in good health. Some clones in this sample may be carry-over from other donors' samples. Both conserved end residues are part of each CDR3. D genes are given only for firm matches. Size is omitted from some rows. Given values are once, few, many or a class for expanded clones.

CDR3,DNA,size,J,V,D
CASSLRGGYGYTF,TGTGCCAGCAGCTTGAGGGGAGGCTATGGCTACACCTTC,-,TRBJ1-2,TRBV5-6,-
CASSLAGSSGGLVF,TGTGCCAGCAGCTTGGCAGGGTCTAGCGGAGGGTTGGTCTTC,-,TRBJ2-1,TRBV5-4,TRBD2
CASSEDQGFRIETQYF,TGTGCCAGCAGCGAAGACCAGGGATTTAGAATAGAGACCCAGTACTTC,-,TRBJ2-5,TRBV7-9,-
CASSLDPGYGYTF,TGTGCCAGCAGTCTCGACCCCGGGTATGGCTACACCTTC,many,TRBJ1-2,TRBV6-6,-
CASRAGRLGGYGYTF,TGTGCCAGCAGGGCCGGACGGTTAGGGGGCTATGGCTACACCTTC,-,TRBJ1-2,TRBV7-9,-
CASSLVKDTQYF,TGTGCCAGCAGCTTAGTGAAGGATACGCAGTATTTT,-,TRBJ2-3,TRBV7-2,-
CASSPGTGVTEAFF,TGTGCCAGCAGCCCTGGGACAGGGGTCACTGAAGCTTTCTTT,-,TRBJ1-1,TRBV2,TRBD1
CASSIEVGLSTDTQYF,TGTGCCAGTAGTATAGAAGTGGGGCTGAGCACAGATACGCAGTATTTT,-,TRBJ2-3,TRBV19,-
CASSLDRLGAQYF,TGTGCCAGCAGTCTGGACAGATTAGGGGCCCAGTACTTC,-,TRBJ2-5,TRBV2,-
CAISVDRDVPGQYF,TGTGCCATCAGTGTAGACAGGGACGTTCCAGGGCAGTACTTC,once,TRBJ2-7,TRBV10-3,TRBD1
CASSPDATNEKLFF,TGTGCCAGCAGCCCCGATGCAACTAATGAAAAACTGTTTTTT,-,TRBJ1-4,TRBV7-9,-
CASSFDRDREQYF,TGTGCCAGCAGCTTTGACAGGGACCGCGAGCAGTACTTC,-,TRBJ2-7,TRBV7-8,TRBD1
CASSLRVGYNQPQHF,TGTGCCAGCAGCTTACGCGTGGGGTACAATCAGCCCCAGCATTTT,-,TRBJ1-5,TRBV7-2,-
CAISRTGSTDTQYF,TGTGCCATCAGTCGGACAGGGAGCACAGATACGCAGTATTTT,-,TRBJ2-3,TRBV10-3,TRBD1
CASRWRGSYEQYF,TGTGCCAGCAGGTGGAGGGGCAGCTACGAGCAGTACTTC,-,TRBJ2-7,TRBV5-6,-
CASSLGDRGYEQYF,TGTGCCAGCAGTTTAGGGGACCGCGGGTACGAGCAGTACTTC,once,TRBJ2-7,TRBV27,-
CAWSVGGRGDTQYF,TGTGCCTGGAGTGTAGGGGGGCGCGGGGATACGCAGTATTTT,-,TRBJ2-3,TRBV30,-
CASSLRALPYEQYF,TGTGCCAGCAGTTTAAGAGCGTTACCCTACGAGCAGTACTTC,-,TRBJ2-7,TRBV27,-
CASSDEGAYNEQFF,TGTGCCAGCAGTGATGAAGGGGCCTACAATGAGCAGTTCTTC,-,TRBJ2-1,TRBV2,-
CASSLSGREDNEQFF,TGCGCCAGCAGCCTTAGCGGGAGGGAAGACAATGAGCAGTTCTTC,-,TRBJ2-1,TRBV5-1,TRBD2
CAWSVGTGVGTIYF,TGTGCCTGGAGTGTCGGGACAGGCGTGGGCACCATATATTTT,-,TRBJ1-3,TRBV30,TRBD1
CAGTLGGGTGELFF,TGTGCCGGGACTTTGGGCGGGGGCACCGGGGAGCTGTTTTTT,-,TRBJ2-2,TRBV6-1,TRBD2
CATSRGGAAPLNEQFF,TGTGCCACCAGCAGAGGTGGGGCCGCCCCCCTCAATGAGCAGTTCTTC,-,TRBJ2-1,TRBV15,-
CASSWGLAGATGELFF,TGTGCCAGCAGCTGGGGACTAGCGGGAGCAACCGGGGAGCTGTTTTTT,-,TRBJ2-2,TRBV5-5,TRBD2
CASSYGKTYEQYF,TGTGCCAGCAGTTACGGGAAGACCTACGAGCAGTACTTC,-,TRBJ2-7,TRBV6-6,-
CASSPTATNEKLFF,TGTGCCAGCAGCCCAACAGCAACTAATGAAAAACTGTTTTTT,-,TRBJ1-4,TRBV6-6,-
CASSFPGGTYEQYF,TGCGCCAGCAGCTTCCCAGGAGGGACCTACGAGCAGTACTTC,-,TRBJ2-7,TRBV5-1,-
CASSQTGDWLNYGYTF,TGCGCCAGCAGCCAAACCGGGGACTGGTTAAACTATGGCTACACCTTC,-,TRBJ1-2,TRBV4-3,-
CASSLGGGANTGELFF,TGTGCCAGCAGCTTAGGCGGGGGCGCGAACACCGGGGAGCTGTTTTTT,-,TRBJ2-2,TRBV7-3,-
CASRGLASNTGELFF,TGTGCCAGCAGGGGACTAGCGTCGAACACCGGGGAGCTGTTTTTT,-,TRBJ2-2,TRBV2,TRBD2
CASSIGQEEAKLFF,TGTGCCAGTAGTATAGGACAGGAGGAGGCGAAACTGTTTTTT,-,TRBJ1-4,TRBV19,-
CASSLVPSGSYEQYF,TGTGCCAGCAGCTTAGTACCTAGCGGGAGTTACGAGCAGTACTTC,-,TRBJ2-7,TRBV7-2,TRBD2
CATSRGGSSYEQYF,TGTGCCACCAGCAGAGGAGGGAGCTCCTACGAGCAGTACTTC,-,TRBJ2-7,TRBV15,-
CASSLQGNTEAFF,TGCGCCAGCAGCTTGCAGGGGAACACTGAAGCTTTCTTT,-,TRBJ1-1,TRBV5-1,-